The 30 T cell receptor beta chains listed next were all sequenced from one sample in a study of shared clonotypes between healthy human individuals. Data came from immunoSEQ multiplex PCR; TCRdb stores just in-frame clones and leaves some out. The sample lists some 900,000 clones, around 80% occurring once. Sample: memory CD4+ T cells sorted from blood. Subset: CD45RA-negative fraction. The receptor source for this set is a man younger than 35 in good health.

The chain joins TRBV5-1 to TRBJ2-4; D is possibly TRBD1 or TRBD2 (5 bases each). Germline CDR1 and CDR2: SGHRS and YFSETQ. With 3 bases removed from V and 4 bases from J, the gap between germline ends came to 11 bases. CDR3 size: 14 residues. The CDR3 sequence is CASSSGAQKNIQYF. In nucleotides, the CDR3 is TGCGCCAGCAGCTCCGGGGCCCAAAAAAACATTCAGTACTTC.

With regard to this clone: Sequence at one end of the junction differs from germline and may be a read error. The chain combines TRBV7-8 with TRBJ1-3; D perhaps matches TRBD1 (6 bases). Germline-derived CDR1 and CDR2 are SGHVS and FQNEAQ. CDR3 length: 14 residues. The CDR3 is CASSARLVKGELHF. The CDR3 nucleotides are TGTGCCAGCAGCGCGAGATTAGTAAAGGGGGAGTTACATTTT. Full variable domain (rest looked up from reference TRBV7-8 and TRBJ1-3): GAGVSQSPRYKVAKRGQDVALRCDPISGHVSLFWYQQALGQGPEFLTYFQNEAQLDKSGLPSDRFFAERPEGSVSTLKIQRTQQEDSAVYLCASSARLVKGELHFGEGSWLTVV.

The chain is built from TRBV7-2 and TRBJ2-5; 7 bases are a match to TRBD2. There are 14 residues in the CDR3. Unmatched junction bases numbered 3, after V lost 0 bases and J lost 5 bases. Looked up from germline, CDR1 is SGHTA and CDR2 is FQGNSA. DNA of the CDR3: TGTGCCAGCAGCTTAGCGGGAGGGCCGGAGACCCAGTACTTC. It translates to CASSLAGGPETQYF. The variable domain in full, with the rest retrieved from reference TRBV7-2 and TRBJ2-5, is GAGVSQSPSNKVTEKGKDVELRCDPISGHTALYWYRQSLGQGLEFLIYFQGNSAPDKSGLPSDRFSAERTGGSVSTLTIQRTQQEDSAVYLCASSLAGGPETQYFGPGTRLLVL.

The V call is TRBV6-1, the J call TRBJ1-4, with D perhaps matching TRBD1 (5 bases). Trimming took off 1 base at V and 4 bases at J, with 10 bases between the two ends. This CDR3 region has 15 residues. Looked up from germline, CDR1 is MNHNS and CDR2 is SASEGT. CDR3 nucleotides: TGTGCCAGCAGTGAAGACGACAGCTTTAATGAAAAACTGTTTTTT. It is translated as CASSEDDSFNEKLFF.

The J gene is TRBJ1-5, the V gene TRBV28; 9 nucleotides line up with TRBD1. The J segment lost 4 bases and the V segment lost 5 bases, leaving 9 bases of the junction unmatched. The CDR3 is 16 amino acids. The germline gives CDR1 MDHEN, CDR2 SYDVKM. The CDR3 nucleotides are TGTGCCAGCAGTCTATATGGACAGGGGTGGAATCAGCCCCAGCATTTT. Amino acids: CASSLYGQGWNQPQHF.

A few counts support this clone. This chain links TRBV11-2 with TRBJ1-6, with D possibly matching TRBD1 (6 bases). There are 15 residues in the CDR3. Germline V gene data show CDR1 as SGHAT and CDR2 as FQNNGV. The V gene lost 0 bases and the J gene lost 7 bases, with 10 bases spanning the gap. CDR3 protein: CASSLETGRNSPLHF. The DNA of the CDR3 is TGTGCCAGCAGCTTAGAGACAGGAAGAAATTCACCCCTCCACTTT.

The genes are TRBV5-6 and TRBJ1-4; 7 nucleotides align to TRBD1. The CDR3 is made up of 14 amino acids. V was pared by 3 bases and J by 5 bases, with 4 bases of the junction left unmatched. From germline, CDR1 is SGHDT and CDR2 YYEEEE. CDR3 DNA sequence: TGTGCCAGCAGCTGGGACAGAAAGAATGAAAAACTGTTTTTT. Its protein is CASSWDRKNEKLFF. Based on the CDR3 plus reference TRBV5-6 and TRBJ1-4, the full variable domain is DAGVTQSPTHLIKTRGQQVTLRCSPKSGHDTVSWYQQALGQGPQFIFQYYEEEERQRGNFPDRFSGHQFPNYSSELNVNALLLGDSALYLCASSWDRKNEKLFFGSGTQLSVL.

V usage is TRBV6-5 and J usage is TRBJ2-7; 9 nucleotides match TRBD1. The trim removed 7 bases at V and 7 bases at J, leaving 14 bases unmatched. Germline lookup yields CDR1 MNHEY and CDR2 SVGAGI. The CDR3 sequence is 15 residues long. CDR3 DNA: TGTGCCAGCAAGCAAGGAGGGACAGGGAGGGGTGAGCAGTACTTC. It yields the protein CASKQGGTGRGEQYF.

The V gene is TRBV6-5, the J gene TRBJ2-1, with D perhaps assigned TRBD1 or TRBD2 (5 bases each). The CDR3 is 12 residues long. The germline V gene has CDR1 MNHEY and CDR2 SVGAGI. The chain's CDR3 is CGTGTGNNEQFF. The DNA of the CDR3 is TGTGGAACCGGGACGGGGAACAATGAGCAGTTCTTC.

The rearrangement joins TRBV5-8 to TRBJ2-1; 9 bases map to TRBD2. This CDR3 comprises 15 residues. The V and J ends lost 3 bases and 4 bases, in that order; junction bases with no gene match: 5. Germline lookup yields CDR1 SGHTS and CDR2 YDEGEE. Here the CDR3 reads CASSWGAGGYNEQFF. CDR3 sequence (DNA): TGTGCCAGCAGCTGGGGTGCGGGAGGGTACAATGAGCAGTTCTTC.

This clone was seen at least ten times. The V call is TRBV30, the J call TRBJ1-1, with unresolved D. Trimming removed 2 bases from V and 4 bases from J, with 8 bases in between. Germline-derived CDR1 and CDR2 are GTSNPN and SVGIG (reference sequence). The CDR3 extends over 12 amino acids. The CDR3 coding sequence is TGTGCCTGGAGTCAGGAATCCACTGAAGCTTTCTTT. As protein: CAWSQESTEAFF.

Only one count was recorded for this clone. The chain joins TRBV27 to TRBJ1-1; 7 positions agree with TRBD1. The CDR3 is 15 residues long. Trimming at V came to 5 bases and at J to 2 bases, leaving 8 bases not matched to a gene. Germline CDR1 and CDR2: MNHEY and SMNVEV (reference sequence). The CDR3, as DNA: TGTGCCAGCAGTGGACCCAGGGGGGCCAACACTGAAGCTTTCTTT. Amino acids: CASSGPRGANTEAFF.

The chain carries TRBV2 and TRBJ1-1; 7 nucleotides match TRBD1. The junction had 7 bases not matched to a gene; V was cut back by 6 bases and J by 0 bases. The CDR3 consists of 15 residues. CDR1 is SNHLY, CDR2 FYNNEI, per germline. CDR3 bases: TGTGCCAGCAGGGCAACGACAGGGATGAACACTGAAGCTTTCTTT. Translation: CASRATTGMNTEAFF.

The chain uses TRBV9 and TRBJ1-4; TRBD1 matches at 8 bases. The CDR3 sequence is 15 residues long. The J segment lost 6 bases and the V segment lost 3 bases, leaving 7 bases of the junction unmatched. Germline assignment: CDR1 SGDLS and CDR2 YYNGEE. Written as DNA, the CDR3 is TGTGCCAGCAGCGAAGAGACAGGGGAACATGAAAAACTGTTTTTT. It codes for CASSEETGEHEKLFF.

In nucleotides, the CDR3 is TGTGCCAGCAGCTTAGGGGCAGAGCTACCGTCCTACGAGCAGTACTTC. Protein product: CASSLGAELPSYEQYF. The chain employs TRBV5-4 and TRBJ2-7, with D perhaps matching TRBD1 (5 bases). Germline CDR1 is SGHNT and CDR2 is YYREEE (reference sequence). V was shortened by 2 bases and J by 1 base, with 16 bases between the two germline ends. This CDR3 region has 16 residues. The complete variable domain, with remaining parts taken from reference TRBV5-4 and TRBJ2-7, reads ETGVTQSPTHLIKTRGQQVTLRCSSQSGHNTVSWYQQALGQGPQFIFQYYREEENGRGNFPPRFSGLQFPNYSSELNVNALELDDSALYLCASSLGAELPSYEQYFGPGTRLTVT.

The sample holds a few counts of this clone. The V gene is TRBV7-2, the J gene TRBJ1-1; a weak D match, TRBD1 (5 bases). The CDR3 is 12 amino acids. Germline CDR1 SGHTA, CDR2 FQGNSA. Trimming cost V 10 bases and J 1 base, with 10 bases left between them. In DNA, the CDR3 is TGTGCCACGGGGACGGGGAACACTGAAGCTTTCTTT. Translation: CATGTGNTEAFF.

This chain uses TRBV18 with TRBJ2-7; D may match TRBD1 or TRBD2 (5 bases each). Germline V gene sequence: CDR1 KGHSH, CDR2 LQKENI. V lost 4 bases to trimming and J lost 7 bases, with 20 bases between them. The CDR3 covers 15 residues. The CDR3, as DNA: TGTGCCAGCTCACGTTCCCGGGACCCACCGGGGGAGCAGTACTTC. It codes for CASSRSRDPPGEQYF. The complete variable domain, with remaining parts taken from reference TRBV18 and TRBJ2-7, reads NAGVMQNPRHLVRRRGQEARLRCSPMKGHSHVYWYRQLPEEGLKFMVYLQKENIIDESGMPKERFSAEFPKEGPSILRIQQVVRGDSAAYFCASSRSRDPPGEQYFGPGTRLTVT.

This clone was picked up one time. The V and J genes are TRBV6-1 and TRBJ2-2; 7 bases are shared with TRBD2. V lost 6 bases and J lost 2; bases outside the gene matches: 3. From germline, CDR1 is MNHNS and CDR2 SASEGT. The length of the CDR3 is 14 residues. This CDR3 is CASRSSGNTGELFF. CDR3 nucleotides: TGTGCCAGCAGATCTAGCGGAAACACCGGGGAGCTGTTTTTT.

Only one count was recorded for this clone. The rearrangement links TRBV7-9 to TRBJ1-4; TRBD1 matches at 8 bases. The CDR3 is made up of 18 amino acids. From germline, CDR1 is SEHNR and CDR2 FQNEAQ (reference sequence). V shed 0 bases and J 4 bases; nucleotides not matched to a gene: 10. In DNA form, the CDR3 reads TGTGCCAGCAGCTTAGCGAGCAGGGGGCATGGGGATAATGAAAAACTGTTTTTT. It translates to CASSLASRGHGDNEKLFF.

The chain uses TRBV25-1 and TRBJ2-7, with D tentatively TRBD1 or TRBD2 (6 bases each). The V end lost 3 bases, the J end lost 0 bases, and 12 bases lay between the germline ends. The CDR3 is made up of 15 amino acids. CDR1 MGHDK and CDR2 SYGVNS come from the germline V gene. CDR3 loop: CASSERRGISYEQYF. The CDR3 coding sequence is TGTGCCAGCAGTGAGCGGAGGGGGATCTCCTACGAGCAGTACTTC.

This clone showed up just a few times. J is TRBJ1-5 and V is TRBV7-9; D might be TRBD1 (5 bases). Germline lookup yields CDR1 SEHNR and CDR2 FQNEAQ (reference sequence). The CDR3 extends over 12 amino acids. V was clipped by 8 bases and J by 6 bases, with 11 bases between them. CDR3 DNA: TGTGCCAGCGGCCAGGGAAGTCAGCCCCAGCATTTT. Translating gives CASGQGSQPQHF.

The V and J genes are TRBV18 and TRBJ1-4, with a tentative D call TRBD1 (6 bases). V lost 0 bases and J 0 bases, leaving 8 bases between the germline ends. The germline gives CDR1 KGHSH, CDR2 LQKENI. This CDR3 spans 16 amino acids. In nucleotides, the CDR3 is TGTGCCAGCTCACCACCCGGGGACACAACTAATGAAAAACTGTTTTTT. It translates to CASSPPGDTTNEKLFF.

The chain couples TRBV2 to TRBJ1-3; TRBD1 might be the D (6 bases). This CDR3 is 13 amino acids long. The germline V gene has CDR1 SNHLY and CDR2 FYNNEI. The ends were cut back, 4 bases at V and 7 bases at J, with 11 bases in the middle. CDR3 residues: CASSGARGNTIYF. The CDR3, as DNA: TGTGCCAGCAGTGGGGCCAGGGGCAACACCATATATTTT. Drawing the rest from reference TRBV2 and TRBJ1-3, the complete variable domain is EPEVTQTPSHQVTQMGQEVILRCVPISNHLYFYWYRQILGQKVEFLVSFYNNEISEKSEIFDDQFSVERPDGSNFTLKIRSTKLEDSAMYFCASSGARGNTIYFGEGSWLTVV.

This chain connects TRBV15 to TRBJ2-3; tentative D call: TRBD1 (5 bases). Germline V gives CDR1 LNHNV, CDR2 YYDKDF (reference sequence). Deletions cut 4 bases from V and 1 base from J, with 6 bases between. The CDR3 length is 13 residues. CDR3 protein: CATSIRGTDTQYF. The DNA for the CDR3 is TGTGCCACCAGCATCAGGGGCACAGATACGCAGTATTTT.

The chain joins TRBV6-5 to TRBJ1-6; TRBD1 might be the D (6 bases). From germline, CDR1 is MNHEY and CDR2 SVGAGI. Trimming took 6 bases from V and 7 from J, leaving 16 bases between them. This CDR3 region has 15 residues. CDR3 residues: CASRTLVGANSPLHF. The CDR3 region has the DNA TGTGCCAGCAGGACCTTGGTGGGGGCGAATTCACCCCTCCACTTT.

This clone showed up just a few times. This chain's CDR3 is CASRSTSGLGADTQYF. Written as DNA, the CDR3 is TGTGCCAGCAGATCGACTAGCGGGCTAGGGGCAGATACGCAGTATTTT. The chain is built from TRBV27 and TRBJ2-3, with 10 nucleotides matching TRBD2. The CDR3 extends over 16 amino acids. Germline CDR1 MNHEY, CDR2 SMNVEV (reference sequence). Germline trimming cut 6 bases from V and 4 bases from J; bases unmatched to any gene: 10.

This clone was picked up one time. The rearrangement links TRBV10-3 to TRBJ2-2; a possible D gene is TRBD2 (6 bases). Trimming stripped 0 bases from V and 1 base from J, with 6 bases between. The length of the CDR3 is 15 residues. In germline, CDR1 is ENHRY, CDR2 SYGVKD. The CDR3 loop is CAISESGGNTGELFF. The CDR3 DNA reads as TGTGCCATCAGTGAGTCGGGAGGGAACACCGGGGAGCTGTTTTTT.

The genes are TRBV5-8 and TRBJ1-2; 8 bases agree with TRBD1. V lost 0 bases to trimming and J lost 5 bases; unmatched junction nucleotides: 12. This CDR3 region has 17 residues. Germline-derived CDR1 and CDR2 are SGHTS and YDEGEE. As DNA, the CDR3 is TGTGCCAGCAGCTTGGCCTTATGGGGGACAGGCACTTATGGCTACACCTTC. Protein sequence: CASSLALWGTGTYGYTF.

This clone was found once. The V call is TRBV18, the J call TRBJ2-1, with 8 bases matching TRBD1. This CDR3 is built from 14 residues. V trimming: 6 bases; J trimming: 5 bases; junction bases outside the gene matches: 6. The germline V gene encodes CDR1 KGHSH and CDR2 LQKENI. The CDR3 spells CASSQGATDNEQFF. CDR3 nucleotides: TGTGCCAGCTCTCAGGGGGCAACGGACAATGAGCAGTTCTTC.

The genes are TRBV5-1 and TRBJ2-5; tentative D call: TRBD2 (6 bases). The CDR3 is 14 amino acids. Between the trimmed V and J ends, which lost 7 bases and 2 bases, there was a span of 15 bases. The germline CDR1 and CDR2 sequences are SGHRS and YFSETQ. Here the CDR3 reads CASSIFREQETQYF. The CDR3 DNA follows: TGCGCCAGCTCAATCTTCCGGGAGCAAGAGACCCAGTACTTC. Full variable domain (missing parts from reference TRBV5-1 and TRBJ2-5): KAGVTQTPRYLIKTRGQQVTLSCSPISGHRSVSWYQQTPGQGLQFLFEYFSETQRNKGNFPGRFSGRQFSNSRSEMNVSTLELGDSALYLCASSIFREQETQYFGPGTRLLVL.